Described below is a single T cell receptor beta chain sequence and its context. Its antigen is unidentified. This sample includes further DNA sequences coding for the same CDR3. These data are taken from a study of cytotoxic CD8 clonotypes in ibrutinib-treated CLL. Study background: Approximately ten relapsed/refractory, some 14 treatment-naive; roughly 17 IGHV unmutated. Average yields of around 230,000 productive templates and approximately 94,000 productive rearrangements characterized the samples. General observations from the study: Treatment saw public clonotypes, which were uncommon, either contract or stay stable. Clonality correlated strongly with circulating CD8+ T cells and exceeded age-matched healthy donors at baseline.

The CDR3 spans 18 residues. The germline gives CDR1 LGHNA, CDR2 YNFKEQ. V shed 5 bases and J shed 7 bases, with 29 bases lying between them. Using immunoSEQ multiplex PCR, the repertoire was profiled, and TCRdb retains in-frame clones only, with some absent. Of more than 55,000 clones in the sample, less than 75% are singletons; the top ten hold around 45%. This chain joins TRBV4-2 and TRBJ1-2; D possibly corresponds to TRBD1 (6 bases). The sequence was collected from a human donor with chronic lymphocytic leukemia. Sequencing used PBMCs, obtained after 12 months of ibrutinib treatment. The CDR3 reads CASSEAAAEGGFFGGYTF. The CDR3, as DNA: TGTGCCAGCAGCGAAGCGGCGGCGGAGGGGGGATTTTTTGGTGGCTACACCTTC.